A selection of T cell receptor beta chains follows, all from one sample in a study of identical twins. In TCRdb, the 5' RACE reads were re-called with MiXCR into one record per CDR3 protein. This table holds hundreds of thousands of distinct CDR3 sequences, under 10% found once. A further study also used this sample, focusing on yellow fever vaccine responses in identical twins.

The specimen sequenced was memory (CD45RO+) T cells sorted from blood. The origin of the receptors is a young woman in good health. Both conserved end residues are part of each CDR3. The D gene is left open where the match is weak. A row's size may be missing; if present it is once, few, many or a size class.

>NA|TRBJ2-2|TRBV24-1|TRBD2
TGTGCCACCAGTGATCCCCGGTTAGCGGGAGGTTTCGGGGAGCTGTTTTTT
CATSDPRLAGGFGELFF
>NA|TRBJ2-1|TRBV10-3|NA
TGTGCCATGAAAGACACAGGGAGCAATGAGCAGTTCTTC
CAMKDTGSNEQFF
>many|TRBJ1-1|TRBV11-2|NA
TGTGCCAGCAGCTTGCTAGGGTCGGACACTGAAGCTTTCTTT
CASSLLGSDTEAFF
>few|TRBJ2-7|TRBV5-1|NA
TGCGCCAGCAGCTTGGAGTCCAGGGGTAGCTACGAGCAGTACTTC
CASSLESRGSYEQYF
>NA|TRBJ1-5|TRBV12-3/TRBV12-4|NA
TGTGCCAGCAGTTTAGCGGTGCAGCCCCAGCATTTT
CASSLAVQPQHF
>NA|TRBJ1-1|TRBV18|NA
TGTGCCAGCTCACCCCCCGGGAGGAACACTGAAGCTTTCTTT
CASSPPGRNTEAFF
>NA|TRBJ2-1|TRBV7-9|TRBD2
TGTGCCAGCAGCCCATGGGGGGGCTCCTACAATGAGCAGTTCTTC
CASSPWGGSYNEQFF
>few|TRBJ1-6|TRBV28|NA
TGTGCCAGCGGCTGGGGGAGCTCCTATAATTCACCCCTCCACTTT
CASGWGSSYNSPLHF
>many|TRBJ2-4|TRBV5-1|TRBD2
TGCGCCAGCAGCGCCGGGACTAGCGGGAGCCGGAACATTCAGTACTTC
CASSAGTSGSRNIQYF
>NA|TRBJ2-6|TRBV28|NA
TGTGCCAGCAGTTTGTCGCTCCCTGGGGCCAACGTCCTGACTTTC
CASSLSLPGANVLTF
>many|TRBJ2-1|TRBV29-1|TRBD1
TGCAGCGTTGAATTTTTGGGACAGGGTGAGCAGTTCTTC
CSVEFLGQGEQFF
>many|TRBJ1-4|TRBV5-6|TRBD1
TGTGCCAGCAGCGTCTACCGGGACAGATCTAATGAAAAACTGTTTTTT
CASSVYRDRSNEKLFF
>few|TRBJ2-1|TRBV2|TRBD2
TGTGCCAGCCAGTCCTGGAGCGGGACCTACAATGAGCAGTTCTTC
CASQSWSGTYNEQFF
>NA|TRBJ2-7|TRBV6-5|NA
TGTGCCAGCAGTTACTGGGGAGTCTCCTACGAGCAGTACTTC
CASSYWGVSYEQYF
>few|TRBJ2-4|TRBV20-1|NA
TGCAGTGCTAGTACGGGGGTGGACATTCAGTACTTC
CSASTGVDIQYF
>NA|TRBJ1-6|TRBV7-9|TRBD1
TGTGCCAGCAGCAGACTAACAGGGGTAACAAATAATTCACCCCTCCACTTT
CASSRLTGVTNNSPLHF
>NA|TRBJ1-6|TRBV4-3|NA
TGCGCCAGCAGCCAAGACCAGGGTTATAATTCACCCCTCCACTTT
CASSQDQGYNSPLHF
>NA|TRBJ2-1|TRBV19|NA
TGTGCCAGTAGTATGGCGGATGAGCAGTTCTTC
CASSMADEQFF
>many|TRBJ2-3|TRBV20-1|NA
TGCAGTGCTAACGAACAGGGGGGGTACGCAGATACGCAGTATTTT
CSANEQGGYADTQYF
>NA|TRBJ2-7|TRBV9|NA
TGTGCCAGCAGCGCCGCCGGAAGGGGGGGCCCCTACGAGCAGTACTTC
CASSAAGRGGPYEQYF
>many|TRBJ2-1|TRBV28|TRBD2
TGTGCCAGCAGAGGCGGGACTAGCGGGAGGGTTTTTGAGCAGTTCTTC
CASRGGTSGRVFEQFF
>many|TRBJ2-1|TRBV20-1|NA
TGCAGTGCTAGTTACTACAATGAGCAGTTCTTC
CSASYYNEQFF
>NA|TRBJ2-2|TRBV10-2|TRBD1
TGCGCCAGCAATGAACAGGGGTCCGGGGAGCTGTTTTTT
CASNEQGSGELFF
>many|TRBJ2-7|TRBV9|NA
TGTGCCAGCAGCGTAGGACGGACATACGAGCAGTACTTC
CASSVGRTYEQYF
>NA|TRBJ2-2|TRBV27|NA
TGTGCCAGCAGTGCCCCAGGAACCGGGGAGCTGTTTTTT
CASSAPGTGELFF
>few|TRBJ2-2|TRBV9|NA
TGTGCCAGCAGCGTAGAGCTAGCGAAGACCGGGGAGCTGTTTTTT
CASSVELAKTGELFF
>NA|TRBJ1-3|TRBV7-2|NA
TGTGCCAGCAGCTTGACAGTCCAAGGCACCATATATTTT
CASSLTVQGTIYF
>NA|TRBJ1-2|TRBV6-2/TRBV6-3|NA
TGTGCCAGCAGCGCCCCAGTCCTCTATGGCTACACCTTC
CASSAPVLYGYTF
>few|TRBJ2-5|TRBV6-2/TRBV6-3|NA
TGTGCCAGCAGAACCCTCCGGGAGACCCAGTACTTC
CASRTLRETQYF
>NA|TRBJ2-7|TRBV6-2/TRBV6-3|NA
TGTGCCAGCAGCTTATCCGCCTACGAGCAGTACTTC
CASSLSAYEQYF
>NA|TRBJ2-1|TRBV4-1|NA
TGCGCCAGCAGCCAAGGTGCCAGCGGGTGGATCAATGAGCAGTTCTTC
CASSQGASGWINEQFF
>many|TRBJ2-7|TRBV25-1|NA
TGTGCCAGCAGTGATCTGGGGGGCTACGAGCAGTACTTC
CASSDLGGYEQYF
>few|TRBJ2-2|TRBV28|TRBD2
TGTGCCAGCAGTTTTTTGGGGACTAGCGGGAGGAAGGACACCGGGGAGCTGTTTTTT
CASSFLGTSGRKDTGELFF
>many|TRBJ1-1|TRBV3-1|NA
TGTGCCAGCAGCCACGAACAGGACACTGAAGCTTTCTTT
CASSHEQDTEAFF
>many|TRBJ2-1|TRBV20-1|NA
TGCAGTGCGAGCGGAGCGTCGGTCCGGAGTGAGCAGTTCTTC
CSASGASVRSEQFF
>few|TRBJ2-7|TRBV5-1|TRBD2
TGCGCCAGCACCCCCGCGGGAGCGTCGGGTGAGCAGTACTTC
CASTPAGASGEQYF
>many|TRBJ1-1|TRBV12-3/TRBV12-4|TRBD1
TGTGCCAGCAGCCCGTGGGACAGGGAAGCTTTCTTT
CASSPWDREAFF
>many|TRBJ2-2|TRBV29-1|TRBD1
TGCAGCGTTTCTTATACAGGGGGCCAGACCGGGGAGCTGTTTTTT
CSVSYTGGQTGELFF
>NA|TRBJ2-1|TRBV3-1|TRBD2
TGTGCCAGCAGCCTGGGACTAGCGGGAAGACATGAGCAGTTCTTC
CASSLGLAGRHEQFF
>few|TRBJ2-7|TRBV7-2|TRBD2
TGTGCCAGCAGCTTGACCGGGACTAGCGGGGCGCTGTACGAGCAGTACTTC
CASSLTGTSGALYEQYF
>many|TRBJ2-7|TRBV29-1|NA
TGCAGCGTTGAAGATCCCGTGACGGGCTCCTACGAGCAGTACTTC
CSVEDPVTGSYEQYF
>few|TRBJ2-5|TRBV7-2|TRBD1
TGTGCCAGCAGCTTATGGGGCGGGCAGGGGGATCAAGAGACCCAGTACTTC
CASSLWGGQGDQETQYF
>NA|TRBJ2-5|TRBV5-6|TRBD2
TGTGCCAGCAGCTTGTTGGGGCGGGGGCAAGAGACCCAGTACTTC
CASSLLGRGQETQYF
>many|TRBJ2-2|TRBV4-3|NA
TGCGCCAGCAGCCTGACAGGGAGGGGCGGGGAGCTGTTTTTT
CASSLTGRGGELFF
>NA|TRBJ2-3|TRBV5-4|TRBD2
TGTGCCAGCAGTGGGCTAGCGGTGCTACGGAGCACAGATACGCAGTATTTT
CASSGLAVLRSTDTQYF
>few|TRBJ2-1|TRBV4-3|TRBD2
TGCGCCAGCTCCTCTCGGCTAGCGGGAGGGGCCCATGAGCAGTTCTTC
CASSSRLAGGAHEQFF
>many|TRBJ1-2|TRBV7-9|NA
TGTGCCAGCAGCTTCCAAGGGGCGGATGGCTACACCTTC
CASSFQGADGYTF
>many|TRBJ1-3|TRBV12-3/TRBV12-4|NA
TGTGCCAGCAATGCTCAGGGCGGCCCTGGAAACACCATATATTTT
CASNAQGGPGNTIYF
>many|TRBJ2-7|TRBV6-5|NA
TGTGCCAGCAGTTCCGACTTGTACACAGGGTACGAGCAGTACTTC
CASSSDLYTGYEQYF
>few|TRBJ2-7|TRBV6-2/TRBV6-3|NA
TGTGCCAGCAGGGGGGGGTCCACAGGGTTCCTCAACGAGCAGTACTTC
CASRGGSTGFLNEQYF
>many|TRBJ2-3|TRBV7-9|NA
TGTGCCAGCACCCCGGATACGCAGTATTTT
CASTPDTQYF
>many|TRBJ2-5|TRBV7-3|NA
TGTGCCAGCAGCTTAAGTGTGCAAGAGACCCAGTACTTC
CASSLSVQETQYF